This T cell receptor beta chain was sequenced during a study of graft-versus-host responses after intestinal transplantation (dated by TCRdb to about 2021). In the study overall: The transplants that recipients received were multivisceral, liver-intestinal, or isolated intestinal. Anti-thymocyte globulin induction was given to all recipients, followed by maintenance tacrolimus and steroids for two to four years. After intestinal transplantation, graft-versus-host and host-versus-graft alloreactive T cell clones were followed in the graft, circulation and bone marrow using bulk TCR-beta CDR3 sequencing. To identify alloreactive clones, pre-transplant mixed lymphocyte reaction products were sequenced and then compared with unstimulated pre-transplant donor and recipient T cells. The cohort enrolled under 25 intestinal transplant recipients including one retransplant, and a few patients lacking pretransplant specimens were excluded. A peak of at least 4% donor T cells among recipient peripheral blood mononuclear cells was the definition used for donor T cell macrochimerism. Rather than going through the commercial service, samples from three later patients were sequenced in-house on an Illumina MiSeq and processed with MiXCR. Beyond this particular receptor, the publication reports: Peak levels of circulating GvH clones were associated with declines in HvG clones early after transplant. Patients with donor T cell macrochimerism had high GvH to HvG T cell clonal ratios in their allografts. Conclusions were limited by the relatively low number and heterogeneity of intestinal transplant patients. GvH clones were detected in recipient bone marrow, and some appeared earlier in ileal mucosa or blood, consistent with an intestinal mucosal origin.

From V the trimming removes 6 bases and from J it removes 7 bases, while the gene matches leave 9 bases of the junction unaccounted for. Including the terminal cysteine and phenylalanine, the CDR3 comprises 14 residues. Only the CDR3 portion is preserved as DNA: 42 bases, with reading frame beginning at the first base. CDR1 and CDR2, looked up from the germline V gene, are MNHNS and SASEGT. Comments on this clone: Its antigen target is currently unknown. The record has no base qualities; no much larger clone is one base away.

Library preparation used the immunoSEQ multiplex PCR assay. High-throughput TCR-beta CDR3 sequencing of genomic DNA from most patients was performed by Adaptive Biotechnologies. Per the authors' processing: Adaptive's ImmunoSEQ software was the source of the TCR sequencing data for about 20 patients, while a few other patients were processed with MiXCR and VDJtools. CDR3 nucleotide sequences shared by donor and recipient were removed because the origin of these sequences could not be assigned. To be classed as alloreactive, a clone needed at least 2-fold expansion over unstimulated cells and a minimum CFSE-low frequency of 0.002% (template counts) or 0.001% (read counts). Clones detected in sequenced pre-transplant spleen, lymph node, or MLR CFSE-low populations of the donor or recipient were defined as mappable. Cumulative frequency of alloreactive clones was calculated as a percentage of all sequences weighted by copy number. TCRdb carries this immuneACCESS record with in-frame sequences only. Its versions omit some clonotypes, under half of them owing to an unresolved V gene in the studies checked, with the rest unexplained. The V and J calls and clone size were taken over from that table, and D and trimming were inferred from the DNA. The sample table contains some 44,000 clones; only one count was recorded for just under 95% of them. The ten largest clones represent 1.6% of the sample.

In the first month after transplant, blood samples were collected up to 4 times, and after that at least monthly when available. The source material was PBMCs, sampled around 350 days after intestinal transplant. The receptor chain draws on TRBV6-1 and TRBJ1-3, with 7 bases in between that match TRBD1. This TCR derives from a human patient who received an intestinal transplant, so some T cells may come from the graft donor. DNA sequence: TGTGCCAGCAGGCCTACAGGGGAAGGTAACACCATATATTTT. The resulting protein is CASRPTGEGNTIYF.